The clone carrying this T cell receptor (beta chain) was seen a few times. No antigen is known for it. Treatment: roughly 11-day PBMC culture with coronavirus spike peptide pools or control peptides (ViraFEST assay). After expanding antigen-specific T cells with peptide pools, ViraFEST sequenced their TCRs. This sample stems from a study of vaccination and CD4 T cells after COVID-19. As for the study in general: Control cultures, each given a CEFX pool, an HIV-1 Nef pool, or no peptide, were included.

The Oncomine TCR Beta short-read assay was applied to DNA of cultured CD4+ T cells. TCRdb re-called the PCR reads through MiXCR, storing one row per CDR3 protein. This table has fewer than 15,000 distinct CDR3 sequences, around 61% appearing once. The germline CDR1 and CDR2 sequences are SGHNT and YYREEE (reference sequence). The CDR3 is 12 amino acids. V was trimmed by 2 bases and J by 7 bases, leaving 9 bases between them. This clonotype originated in a human donor who had recovered from COVID-19. The V and J genes are TRBV5-4 and TRBJ1-2; D perhaps matches TRBD1 (5 bases). Input material: CD4+ T cells from blood, cultured in vitro. In nucleotides, the CDR3 is TGTGCCAGCAGCTTCGGGACGCTTGGCTACACCTTC. It translates to CASSFGTLGYTF. The full variable domain, its missing parts supplied by reference TRBV5-4 and TRBJ1-2, is ETGVTQSPTHLIKTRGQQVTLRCSSQSGHNTVSWYQQALGQGPQFIFQYYREEENGRGNFPPRFSGLQFPNYSSELNVNALELDDSALYLCASSFGTLGYTFGSGTRLTVV.